These 20 T cell receptor beta chains were sequenced from one sample in a study of T cell repertoires in cytomegalovirus infection. TCRdb called the reads again in MiXCR, with one record for every CDR3 protein. Here the sample spans some 440,000 distinct CDR3 sequences, approximately 32% being singletons. Sequenced material: PBMCs. The receptors were sampled from a human donor in good health (CMV status not recorded). Some clones in this sample may be carry-over from other donors' samples.

This clonotype was detected only a few times. This chain links TRBV7-9 with TRBJ2-7; 7 bases line up with TRBD2. This CDR3 contains 16 residues. V gave up 1 base and J gave up 5 bases; unmatched junction bases: 11. CDR1 SEHNR and CDR2 FQNEAQ come from the germline V gene (reference sequence). CDR3 sequence (DNA): TGTGCCAGCAGCTTAGGGGGGGGACCGCTAGTCGACGAGCAGTACTTC. Its protein product is CASSLGGGPLVDEQYF.

In its sample, this clonotype was seen many times. The gene calls are TRBV6-1 and TRBJ2-3; no clear D. CDR1 and CDR2 (germline): MNHNS, SASEGT. The CDR3 length is 11 residues. Deletions cut 6 bases from V and 8 bases from J, with 9 bases between. The CDR3 protein is CASRNPTTQYF. The CDR3 nucleotides read TGTGCCAGCAGAAACCCCACTACGCAGTATTTT.

Only a few counts were recorded for this clonotype. Relative to the germline gene, one junction end is altered; a read error may explain this. The rearrangement uses TRBV6-6 and TRBJ2-3, with D hard to call. This CDR3 has 14 amino acids. Germline lookup yields CDR1 MNHNY and CDR2 SVGAGI (reference sequence). The CDR3: CASSYSDPTATQYF. In DNA form, the CDR3 reads TGTGCCAGCAGTTACTCTGATCCCACAGCTACGCAGTATTTT.

This clonotype was seen more than once but under ten times. The chain joins TRBV11-2 to TRBJ2-5, with TRBD1 as a possible D gene (6 bases). Germline V lookup: CDR1 SGHAT, CDR2 FQNNGV. Trimming removed 2 bases from V and 5 bases from J, with 18 bases in between. There are 16 residues in the CDR3. CDR3 coding DNA: TGTGCCAGCAGCTTATTAGGGGGATTTCAAGCGGAGACCCAGTACTTC. Translation gives CASSLLGGFQAETQYF.

This clonotype was seen a handful of times. The chain links TRBV6-2 or TRBV6-3 to TRBJ1-5; D remains ambiguous. Trimming pared 2 bases from V and 7 bases from J, leaving 9 bases between. The CDR3 consists of 13 residues. Germline loops: CDR1 MNHEY, CDR2 SVGEGT. The DNA of the CDR3 is TGTGCCAGCAGTTACGGCAGAGAGCAGCCCCAGCATTTT. Protein product: CASSYGREQPQHF.

The chain uses TRBV20-1 and TRBJ2-1; tentatively, D is TRBD2 (6 bases). Germline-derived CDR1 and CDR2 are DFQATT and SNEGSKA (reference sequence). The CDR3 is made up of 17 amino acids. The germline V and J ends were trimmed by 3 bases and 3 bases, with 21 bases remaining between them. CDR3 sequence: CSASEGTEAGLYNEQFF. CDR3 coding DNA: TGCAGTGCTAGTGAGGGGACTGAGGCGGGACTCTACAATGAGCAGTTCTTC.

Concerning this clonotype itself: This may stem from a read error, because a much larger clone lies one nucleotide away. The gene calls are TRBV7-2 and TRBJ1-2, with 7 nucleotides matching TRBD1. Germline V CDR1 and CDR2: SGHTA, FQGNSA. V shed 5 bases and J 10 bases; nucleotides not matched to a gene: 16. CDR3 length: 15 residues. Here the CDR3 reads CASSAPGGNPLVYTF. The CDR3 DNA reads as TGTGCCAGCAGCGCCCCAGGGGGAAATCCCCTTGTCTACACCTTC.

The chain has TRBV6-5 and TRBJ2-5; a possible D gene is TRBD1 (6 bases). From germline, CDR1 is MNHEY and CDR2 SVGAGI. CDR3 length: 13 residues. Trimming removed 5 bases from V and 9 bases from J, with 16 bases in between. The CDR3 loop reads CASSKDSGRAQYF. In DNA form, the CDR3 reads TGTGCCAGCAGTAAGGACAGTGGGCGAGCCCAGTACTTC.

This clonotype has at least ten counts. The genes are TRBV7-8 and TRBJ2-1; 9 bases match TRBD2. CDR1 and CDR2 (germline): SGHVS, FQNEAQ. The ends lost 4 bases at V and 8 bases at J; junction bases unmatched: 9. The CDR3 is 15 residues long. CDR3 sequence (DNA): TGTGCCAGCAGCTCCGAGCGGGGGGCCGTCTATGAGCAGTTCTTC. Translated: CASSSERGAVYEQFF.

V gene TRBV19 combines with J gene TRBJ2-3; TRBD2 matches at 11 bases. The germline CDR1 and CDR2 sequences are LNHDA and SQIVND (reference sequence). J lost 4 bases, V lost 3 bases, and 6 bases had no gene match. This CDR3 has 16 amino acids. The CDR3 DNA sequence: TGTGCCAGTAGTATTTTTAGCGGGGGGGCGGCAGATACGCAGTATTTT. This encodes CASSIFSGGAADTQYF.

V and J are TRBV6-6 and TRBJ1-1; TRBD1 matches 9 bases. V shed 2 bases and J 8 bases; nucleotides not matched to a gene: 9. Germline CDR1 reads MNHNY; CDR2 reads SVGAGI (reference sequence). The CDR3 loop spans 15 amino acids. The CDR3 DNA is TGTGCCAGCAGTTACCCGGGACAGGGTATTTTGGAAGCTTTCTTT. Translation gives CASSYPGQGILEAFF.

Worth noting for this clonotype: A much bigger clone sits one base away, suggesting this may be a read error. CDR3 residues: CASSLSPGREDTPYF. The DNA for the CDR3 is TGTGCCAGCAGTTTAAGTCCGGGCAGGGAAGATACGCCGTATTTT. This chain links TRBV28 with TRBJ2-3, with a possible D match to TRBD1 (5 bases). There are 15 residues in the CDR3. Germline CDR1 is MDHEN and CDR2 is SYDVKM.

The CDR3 nucleotides are TGTGCCAGCGCAACAGGGGGCGGGGAGACCCAGTACTTC. Its protein is CASATGGGETQYF. The chain uses TRBV7-2 and TRBJ2-5, with 9 nucleotides matching TRBD1. Germline CDR1 is SGHTA and CDR2 is FQGNSA. The length of the CDR3 is 13 residues. The J segment lost 5 bases and the V segment lost 8 bases, leaving 6 bases of the junction unmatched.

The chain employs TRBV6-2 or TRBV6-3 and TRBJ2-2, with D tentatively TRBD2 (5 bases). Germline V gene lookup returns CDR1 MNHEY and CDR2 SVGEGT. The CDR3 has 18 residues. Deletions cut 2 bases from V and 2 bases from J, with 18 bases between. For the CDR3, the DNA is TGTGCCAGCAGTTACCCTCCTGGACTCTCACTTAACACCGGGGAGCTGTTTTTT. Its translation is CASSYPPGLSLNTGELFF.

The V gene is TRBV20-1, the J gene TRBJ2-7; D is possibly TRBD1 (6 bases). In germline, CDR1 is DFQATT, CDR2 SNEGSKA (reference sequence). The CDR3 consists of 15 residues. The V and J ends lost 3 bases and 0 bases respectively, with 15 bases between them. As DNA, the CDR3 is TGCAGTGCTAGGGGGGCCGGACGGGCCTCCTACGAGCAGTACTTC. Residues: CSARGAGRASYEQYF.

The rearrangement joins TRBV7-8 to TRBJ2-1; 8 positions agree with TRBD2. CDR3 size: 19 residues. J was trimmed by 5 bases and V by 1 base; bases with no gene match: 16. Germline V CDR1 and CDR2: SGHVS, FQNEAQ. CDR3 in amino acids: CASSLVGTGGPAGNNEQFF. The CDR3 DNA reads TGTGCCAGCAGCTTAGTAGGGACGGGGGGGCCAGCGGGGAACAATGAGCAGTTCTTC. The full variable domain, with the rest looked up from reference TRBV7-8 and TRBJ2-1, is GAGVSQSPRYKVAKRGQDVALRCDPISGHVSLFWYQQALGQGPEFLTYFQNEAQLDKSGLPSDRFFAERPEGSVSTLKIQRTQQEDSAVYLCASSLVGTGGPAGNNEQFFGPGTRLTVL.

This clonotype was seen at least ten times. This sequence joins TRBV12-3 or TRBV12-4 and TRBJ1-6; 7 bases agree with TRBD1. V lost 5 bases and J lost 11; bases outside the gene matches: 6. The CDR3 has 13 residues. The CDR3 bases are TGTGCCAGCAGTCTTACACAGGGGACACCCCTCCACTTT. Translation: CASSLTQGTPLHF.

Points on this clonotype: The CDR3 does not end in the conserved phenylalanine or tryptophan, so this is likely a read error. V gene TRBV7-2 combines with J gene TRBJ2-7; tentatively, D is TRBD1 (5 bases). Germline CDR1 reads SGHTA; CDR2 reads FQGNSA. The CDR3 is 14 amino acids. The V and J ends lost 4 bases and 6 bases respectively, with 16 bases between them. DNA for the CDR3: TGTGCCAGCAGCTATGAAAGGGGAACCCGCGAGCAGTACTTA. This translates into CASSYERGTREQYL.

The chain carries TRBV18 and TRBJ1-5; D is unclear. V dropped 3 bases and J dropped 5 bases, with 14 bases sitting between them. The CDR3 runs to 15 residues. Germline CDR1 is KGHSH and CDR2 is LQKENI. The CDR3 sequence is CASSPQKGTDQPQHF. CDR3 nucleotide sequence: TGTGCCAGCTCACCGCAGAAGGGAACGGATCAGCCCCAGCATTTT. Drawing the rest from reference TRBV18 and TRBJ1-5, the complete variable domain is NAGVMQNPRHLVRRRGQEARLRCSPMKGHSHVYWYRQLPEEGLKFMVYLQKENIIDESGMPKERFSAEFPKEGPSILRIQQVVRGDSAAYFCASSPQKGTDQPQHFGDGTRLSIL.

The chain links TRBV10-3 to TRBJ2-5; possibly TRBD1 for D (5 bases). The CDR3 totals 14 residues. Trimming shortened V by 0 bases and J by 4 bases, and 9 bases separated the two germline ends. Germline loops: CDR1 ENHRY, CDR2 SYGVKD. CDR3 protein: CAISESMTAETQYF. As DNA, the CDR3 is TGTGCCATCAGTGAGTCCATGACAGCAGAGACCCAGTACTTC.